Listed here are 30 T cell receptor beta chains from one sample, sequenced in a study of cytomegalovirus exposure and HLA in healthy donors. Data came from immunoSEQ multiplex PCR; TCRdb stores just in-frame clones and leaves some out. The sample holds about 120,000 clones, more than 75% seen once. The sample taken for sequencing was PBMCs. The receptors shown here come from a man between 18 and 35 years old in good health and CMV-seronegative.

The rearrangement links TRBV2 to TRBJ1-1, with 8 bases that match TRBD1. With V trimmed by 5 bases and J by 5 bases, 4 bases remained unmatched. CDR1 and CDR2 from the germline V gene are SNHLY and FYNNEI. This CDR3 is built from 13 residues. CDR3 loop: CASSLDRETEAFF. The CDR3 DNA reads as TGTGCCAGCAGTCTGGACAGGGAGACTGAAGCTTTCTTT.

The V gene is TRBV30, the J gene TRBJ2-1, with TRBD2 identical over 11 bases. The V segment lost 4 bases and the J segment 3 bases; nucleotides outside the gene matches: 2. In germline, CDR1 is GTSNPN, CDR2 SVGIG (reference sequence). This CDR3 spans 14 amino acids. CDR3 DNA: TGTGCCTGGAACCTAGCGGGAGGCTACAATGAGCAGTTCTTC. Protein: CAWNLAGGYNEQFF.

The V call is TRBV6-5, the J call TRBJ2-1, with 7 bases fitting TRBD2. CDR1 and CDR2 (germline): MNHEY, SVGAGI. This CDR3 has 14 amino acids. Unmatched junction bases numbered 13, after V lost 7 bases and J lost 10 bases. CDR3 bases: TGTGCCAGCACGGGCCGCGGGGGATCGGTAGAGCAGTTCTTC. It encodes CASTGRGGSVEQFF.

V is TRBV30 and J is TRBJ2-2, with TRBD2 as a possible D gene (5 bases). Germline V gene data show CDR1 as GTSNPN and CDR2 as SVGIG (reference sequence). The CDR3 covers 12 residues. Trimming shortened V by 6 bases and J by 8 bases, and 13 bases separated the two germline ends. CDR3 sequence (DNA): TGTGCCTGCCACGCCCCGGGGGGGGAGCTGTTTTTT. This codes for CACHAPGGELFF.

The chain uses TRBV5-8 and TRBJ1-1; a weak D match, TRBD1 (5 bases). CDR3 size: 14 residues. V gave up 0 bases and J gave up 4 bases, with 10 bases separating them. Germline assignment: CDR1 SGHTS and CDR2 YDEGEE. The CDR3 DNA reads as TGTGCCAGCAGCTTGGCAGGGTTGTTCACTGAAGCTTTCTTT. Protein sequence: CASSLAGLFTEAFF.

The chain uses TRBV29-1 and TRBJ2-1, with 9 nucleotides matching TRBD1. The ends lost 0 bases at V and 6 bases at J; junction bases unmatched: 6. The germline gives CDR1 SQVTM, CDR2 ANQGSEA. The CDR3 covers 15 residues. This CDR3 is CSVEDPGQGFNEQFF. The DNA for the CDR3 is TGCAGCGTTGAAGATCCGGGACAGGGTTTCAATGAGCAGTTCTTC.

This rearrangement joins TRBV7-9 to TRBJ2-6; TRBD1 matches at 8 bases. This CDR3 has 17 residues. Germline assignment: CDR1 SEHNR and CDR2 FQNEAQ (reference sequence). V dropped 7 bases and J dropped 0; count of bases not matched to a gene: 8. CDR3 coding DNA: TGTGCCAGCAACGCCGGGACAGGCCTCTCTGGGGCCAACGTCCTGACTTTC. Encoded protein: CASNAGTGLSGANVLTF.

The rearrangement joins TRBV4-1 to TRBJ1-1; 7 nucleotides agree with TRBD1. CDR3 length: 15 residues. V dropped 3 bases and J dropped 2; count of bases not matched to a gene: 6. Germline V lookup: CDR1 MGHRA, CDR2 YSYEKL. The CDR3 is CASSHDRDSNTEAFF. CDR3 nucleotide sequence: TGCGCCAGCAGCCATGACCGGGACAGCAACACTGAAGCTTTCTTT.

V and J are TRBV6-7 and TRBJ1-4; TRBD1 is a possible D gene (6 bases). TRBV6-7 is an ORF, and what it does is uncertain. The CDR3 extends over 21 amino acids. Trimming removed 0 bases from V and 0 bases from J, with 23 bases in between. CDR3 loop: CASSYSKGTHPSPTTNEKLFF. The CDR3, as DNA: TGTGCCAGCAGTTACTCGAAGGGGACACACCCTAGCCCCACAACTAATGAAAAACTGTTTTTT.

J is TRBJ2-5 and V is TRBV5-1; D unresolved. Trimming took 4 bases from V and 5 from J, leaving 9 bases between them. CDR3 length equals 12 residues. Per the germline V gene, CDR1 is SGHRS and CDR2 is YFSETQ. The CDR3 DNA follows: TGCGCCAGCAGCCAGGATGGGGAGACCCAGTACTTC. It yields the protein CASSQDGETQYF. The variable domain in full, completed from reference TRBV5-1 and TRBJ2-5, reads KAGVTQTPRYLIKTRGQQVTLSCSPISGHRSVSWYQQTPGQGLQFLFEYFSETQRNKGNFPGRFSGRQFSNSRSEMNVSTLELGDSALYLCASSQDGETQYFGPGTRLLVL.

The V and J genes are TRBV4-2 and TRBJ2-5, with D possibly being TRBD2 (6 bases). In germline, CDR1 is LGHNA, CDR2 YNFKEQ. V dropped 2 bases and J dropped 5 bases, with 12 bases sitting between them. CDR3 length: 14 residues. The CDR3 region has the DNA TGTGCCAGCAGCCAACGGGACTCCCTCGAGACCCAGTACTTC. Translated, it gives CASSQRDSLETQYF.

The chain is built from TRBV4-1 and TRBJ1-2, with TRBD1 matching 7 bases. After removal of 2 bases from V and 0 bases from J, the junction contained 15 bases not matched to a gene. Germline CDR1 is MGHRA and CDR2 is YSYEKL. The CDR3 is 19 amino acids. The CDR3 sequence is CASSQPVRTGTDANYGYTF. The CDR3 nucleotides read TGCGCCAGCAGCCAACCGGTTCGTACTGGGACAGACGCTAACTATGGCTACACCTTC.

The chain has TRBV2 and TRBJ2-7; D perhaps matches TRBD2 (6 bases). The CDR3 covers 14 residues. Germline assignment: CDR1 SNHLY and CDR2 FYNNEI. V was shortened by 3 bases and J by 7 bases, with 16 bases between the two germline ends. CDR3: CASSEWRTRGEQYF. DNA for the CDR3: TGTGCCAGCAGTGAGTGGAGGACCCGGGGGGAGCAGTACTTC.

With regard to this clone: At one end, the junction sequence differs from germline, possibly due to a read error. The same CDR3 arises from other DNA sequences in this sample as well. This sequence joins TRBV25-1 and TRBJ1-6; 8 bases fit TRBD1. Germline CDR1 and CDR2: MGHDK and SYGVNS. This CDR3 is 16 amino acids long. CDR3 protein: CASSDPGTGHNSPLHF. Here the CDR3 DNA reads TGTGCCAGCAGTGACCCCGGGACAGGCCATAATTCACCTCTCCACTTT.

This clone was recorded only once. This CDR3 is CASSLEPGTEAFF. In DNA form, the CDR3 reads TGTGCCAGCAGCTTAGAACCGGGCACTGAAGCTTTCTTT. The chain employs TRBV7-6 and TRBJ1-1; D call uncertain. This CDR3 is built from 13 residues. The germline V and J ends were trimmed by 1 base and 4 bases, with 7 bases remaining between them. Germline V gene lookup returns CDR1 SGHVS and CDR2 FNYEAQ.

This clone was detected ten times or more. Other DNA sequences in the same sample also yield this CDR3. V is TRBV14 and J is TRBJ2-3; D gene unclear. This CDR3 is built from 14 residues. The germline gives CDR1 SGHDN, CDR2 FVKESK. V lost 4 bases and J lost 0, with 8 bases in between. CDR3: CASSPRTSTDTQYF. The DNA of the CDR3 is TGTGCCAGCAGCCCTCGAACTAGCACAGATACGCAGTATTTT.

This chain links TRBV5-1 with TRBJ1-1; 8 bases agree with TRBD1. Germline values: CDR1 SGHRS, CDR2 YFSETQ. The CDR3 totals 15 residues. V was pared by 0 bases and J by 0 bases, with 1 base of the junction left unmatched. The chain's CDR3 is CASSLETGVNTEAFF. The CDR3 DNA reads TGCGCCAGCAGCTTGGAGACAGGGGTGAACACTGAAGCTTTCTTT.

The chain is built from TRBV9 and TRBJ1-6; weak D call: TRBD1 (5 bases). CDR1 SGDLS and CDR2 YYNGEE come from the germline V gene. With 0 bases removed from V and 8 bases from J, the gap between germline ends came to 12 bases. The CDR3 is 15 residues long. The DNA of the CDR3 is TGTGCCAGCAGCGTAGTCGGCAGGGTGGATTCACCCCTCCACTTT. It specifies CASSVVGRVDSPLHF.

This clone was counted once. The chain recombines TRBV7-2 with TRBJ1-2; 8 bases match TRBD1. Germline V gene lookup returns CDR1 SGHTA and CDR2 FQGNSA. The trim removed 4 bases at V and 3 bases at J, leaving 4 bases unmatched. The CDR3 spans 14 residues. CDR3 protein: CASSYRTGYYGYTF. CDR3 bases: TGTGCCAGCAGCTACCGGACAGGGTACTATGGCTACACCTTC. The variable domain in full, completed from reference TRBV7-2 and TRBJ1-2, reads GAGVSQSPSNKVTEKGKDVELRCDPISGHTALYWYRQSLGQGLEFLIYFQGNSAPDKSGLPSDRFSAERTGGSVSTLTIQRTQQEDSAVYLCASSYRTGYYGYTFGSGTRLTVV.

V usage is TRBV19 and J usage is TRBJ2-1, with TRBD1 matching over 9 bases. The length of the CDR3 is 14 residues. The germline V gene has CDR1 LNHDA and CDR2 SQIVND (reference sequence). V lost 3 bases and J lost 14; bases outside the gene matches: 11. CDR3: CASSIGLDRGHEFF. In DNA, the CDR3 is TGTGCCAGTAGTATTGGGTTGGACAGGGGCCATGAGTTCTTC.

The CDR3 coding sequence is TGTGCCAGCTTAAAACTAGGATCGAACACCGGGGAGCTGTTTTTT. It yields the protein CASLKLGSNTGELFF. This chain uses TRBV6-1 with TRBJ2-2, with D possibly matching TRBD2 (5 bases). V was shortened by 8 bases and J by 0 bases, with 13 bases between the two germline ends. The CDR3 contains 15 residues. Germline V gene data show CDR1 as MNHNS and CDR2 as SASEGT.

The chain links TRBV30 to TRBJ1-4, with no clear D. Germline CDR1 and CDR2: GTSNPN and SVGIG (reference sequence). The CDR3 runs 16 residues. V lost 0 bases to trimming and J lost 0 bases, with 11 bases between them. CDR3 nucleotides: TGTGCCTGGAGTGTATTTGGCGGAGCAACTAATGAAAAACTGTTTTTT. The encoded protein is CAWSVFGGATNEKLFF. The entire variable domain, with the rest obtained from reference TRBV30 and TRBJ1-4, is as follows: SQTIHQWPATLVQPVGSPLSLECTVEGTSNPNLYWYRQAAGRGLQLLFYSVGIGQISSEVPQNLSASRPQDRQFILSSKKLLLSDSGFYLCAWSVFGGATNEKLFFGSGTQLSVL.

The rearrangement uses TRBV6-5 and TRBJ1-1, with 8 bases identical to TRBD1. The J segment lost 1 base and the V segment lost 2 bases, leaving 3 bases of the junction unmatched. This CDR3 has 15 amino acids. Germline V gives CDR1 MNHEY, CDR2 SVGAGI. The chain's CDR3 is CASSYQGAKNTEAFF. The CDR3 DNA sequence: TGTGCCAGCAGTTACCAGGGGGCGAAGAACACTGAAGCTTTCTTT.

This chain connects TRBV4-2 to TRBJ2-1, with 8 bases fitting TRBD2. The CDR3 has 19 amino acids. The V segment lost 0 bases and the J segment 5 bases; nucleotides outside the gene matches: 15. Germline CDR1 LGHNA, CDR2 YNFKEQ. CDR3 coding DNA: TGTGCCAGCAGCCAAGATGGCCCCTTAGAGCGGGGGAAAAACAATGAGCAGTTCTTC. It translates to CASSQDGPLERGKNNEQFF.

This clone appeared a single time. The V call is TRBV13, the J call TRBJ2-1, with D unresolved. Trimming cost V 4 bases and J 7 bases, with 11 bases left between them. The V gene's germline CDR1 is PRHDT and CDR2 FYEKMQ (reference sequence). The CDR3 is 13 amino acids. The CDR3 coding sequence is TGTGCCAGCAGCTCGAGAACGTGGAATGAGCAGTTCTTC. Translation gives CASSSRTWNEQFF.

V is TRBV10-2 and J is TRBJ2-1, with D tentatively TRBD1 (6 bases). Deletions cut 2 bases from V and 6 bases from J, with 17 bases between. The CDR3 has 16 residues. Germline V gene data show CDR1 as WSHSY and CDR2 as SAAADI. CDR3 DNA sequence: TGCGCCAGCAGTGAGGGTGGCCGCGTGGACAGCAATGAGCAGTTCTTC. Its translation is CASSEGGRVDSNEQFF.

This chain connects TRBV15 to TRBJ1-1, with D possibly matching TRBD1 (6 bases). The germline V and J ends were trimmed by 5 bases and 4 bases, with 14 bases remaining between them. Germline V gene data show CDR1 as LNHNV and CDR2 as YYDKDF (reference sequence). The CDR3 consists of 14 residues. CDR3 coding DNA: TGTGCCACCAGCGACGCAGGGGCCGCCACTGAAGCTTTCTTT. Amino acid sequence: CATSDAGAATEAFF.

The chain links TRBV10-3 to TRBJ2-7, with TRBD1 matching over 9 bases. This CDR3 contains 14 residues. CDR1 is ENHRY and CDR2 is SYGVKD in the germline V gene. After removal of 3 bases from V and 0 bases from J, the junction contained 0 bases not matched to a gene. The CDR3 DNA reads as TGTGCCATCAGTGAACAGGGGGCCTCCTACGAGCAGTACTTC. Protein product: CAISEQGASYEQYF.

This rearrangement joins TRBV6-1 to TRBJ1-2; 9 bases map to TRBD1. Germline CDR1 and CDR2: MNHNS and SASEGT. The CDR3 sequence is 15 residues long. The V gene end was trimmed by 3 bases and the J gene end by 5 bases; junction bases not matched to a gene: 7. CDR3 amino acids: CASSDPGTGFYGYTF. The CDR3 coding sequence is TGTGCCAGCAGTGATCCCGGGACAGGGTTTTATGGCTACACCTTC.

V usage is TRBV19 and J usage is TRBJ1-1; D is ambiguous. Trimming removed 4 bases from V and 2 bases from J, with 14 bases in between. CDR1 and CDR2 (germline): LNHDA, SQIVND (reference sequence). The CDR3 loop spans 15 amino acids. The CDR3 sequence: CASSTRAGINTEAFF. The CDR3 DNA sequence: TGTGCCAGTAGTACCCGGGCGGGGATAAACACTGAAGCTTTCTTT. The full variable domain, in which reference TRBV19 and TRBJ1-1 provide the parts outside the CDR3, is DGGITQSPKYLFRKEGQNVTLSCEQNLNHDAMYWYRQDPGQGLRLIYYSQIVNDFQKGDIAEGYSVSREKKESFPLTVTSAQKNPTAFYLCASSTRAGINTEAFFGQGTRLTVV.